This T cell receptor (beta chain) was captured in a study of T cells in Graves' hyperthyroidism and ophthalmopathy. The study excluded patients with uncontrolled infection, other autoimmune disease, pregnancy or lactation. This clonotype showed up just a few times. From RNA transcripts, TCR beta CDR3 regions were amplified. RT-PCR in the first round (using the HTBI primer set) targeted the TCR CDR3. TCRdb fed the multiplex PCR reads into MiXCR, producing one record per CDR3 protein. The data contain some 760,000 distinct CDR3 sequences, about 15% of them seen just once; the ten biggest clones take up roughly a tenth. The TCR comes from a woman between 18 and 29 years old with Graves' hyperthyroidism. The sample was blood.

CDR3 DNA: TGTGCCAGTAGTCAAGGGTGGGGAGAGGGGAATCAGCCCCAGCATTTT. Protein: CASSQGWGEGNQPQHF. This chain links TRBV19 with TRBJ1-5, with D possibly TRBD1 on 5 matching bases. The V gene's germline CDR1 is LNHDA and CDR2 SQIVND (reference sequence). The CDR3 has 16 residues. Trimming cost V 5 bases and J 4 bases, with 18 bases left between them.